This T cell receptor beta chain stems from a study of blood T cells in healthy people across ages. Next came a second PCR, run for roughly 7 to 12 cycles, which used a sample-barcoded 5' primer along with a J-beta primer mix. All samples yielded 2.5 million or more CDR3-containing paired-end reads. TCRdb called the 5' RACE reads again in MiXCR, with one record for every CDR3 protein. The sample has 600,000 to 1,000,000 distinct CDR3 sequences, roughly 60% seen once. In the case of this clonotype: Antigen unknown.

General study findings and limits: Significant beta diversity loss was already apparent by age around 40, declining roughly linearly.

After removal of 4 bases from V and 0 bases from J, the junction contained 7 bases not matched to a gene. CDR1 DFQATT and CDR2 SNEGSKA come from the germline V gene (reference sequence). The CDR3 is made up of 15 amino acids. This receptor was taken from a man aged 25 to 40 in good health. Sequenced material: blood. The J gene is TRBJ2-7, the V gene TRBV20-1, with 9 bases aligning to TRBD2. CDR3 nucleotide sequence: TGCAGTGCTAATTCCGCTAGCGGGAACTCCTACGAGCAGTACTTC. Protein: CSANSASGNSYEQYF.